A selection of T cell receptor beta chains follows, all from one sample in a study of neurological immune-mediated disorders. TCRdb called the 5' RACE reads again in MiXCR, with one record for every CDR3 protein. The table has 40,000 or so distinct CDR3 sequences, about 13% seen once. The sequenced sample was PBMCs. These TCRs come from a man in his thirties or forties in good health. The CDR3 runs from the conserved cysteine through the conserved F or W. A D gene is named only where the DNA matches it firmly. Not all rows give a size; the values are once, few, many and, for expanded clones, a class.

j_call	clone_size	v_call	d_call	cdr3_aa	cdr3_nt
TRBJ2-1	.	TRBV4-1	.	CASSQGVQGFF	TGCGCCAGCAGCCAGGGGGTACAGGGGTTCTTC
TRBJ2-1	many	TRBV6-4	.	CASSVDTYNEQFF	TGTGCCAGCAGTGTAGACACTTACAATGAGCAGTTCTTC
TRBJ2-7	many	TRBV6-1	.	CASSAGTYSYEQYF	TGTGCCAGCAGTGCCGGGACGTACTCCTACGAGCAGTACTTC
TRBJ2-3	many	TRBV7-8	.	CASIPLGGVRTDTQYF	TGTGCCAGCATCCCTTTGGGAGGCGTCCGCACAGATACGCAGTATTTT
TRBJ2-7	.	TRBV20-1	TRBD1	CSARVPPGQGYEQYF	TGCAGTGCTAGAGTCCCTCCCGGACAGGGCTACGAGCAGTACTTC
TRBJ2-1	many	TRBV11-2	.	CASSFGTYYNEQFF	TGTGCCAGCAGCTTTGGGACCTACTACAATGAGCAGTTCTTC
TRBJ1-6	.	TRBV20-1	.	CSAPKGILSYNSPLHF	TGCAGTGCCCCAAAAGGCATACTCTCCTATAATTCACCCCTCCACTTT
TRBJ2-5	.	TRBV20-1	TRBD1	CSARDFLGGRETQYF	TGCAGTGCTAGAGATTTTTTAGGGGGCAGAGAGACCCAGTACTTC
TRBJ2-5	many	TRBV28	.	CASSQRVLETQYF	TGTGCCAGCAGTCAGAGGGTTTTGGAGACCCAGTACTTC
TRBJ2-3	many	TRBV7-9	.	CASSTRNTQYF	TGTGCCAGCAGCACTAGGAATACGCAGTATTTT
TRBJ1-2	many	TRBV28	TRBD1	CASRTGGDYGYTF	TGTGCCAGCAGAACAGGGGGCGACTATGGCTACACCTTC
TRBJ2-7	many	TRBV7-9	TRBD2	CASSLVDGLVGYEQYF	TGTGCCAGCAGCTTAGTTGATGGACTAGTCGGTTACGAGCAGTACTTC
TRBJ2-1	.	TRBV29-1	.	CSVGGGDEQFF	TGCAGCGTTGGTGGGGGCGATGAGCAGTTCTTC
TRBJ2-7	many	TRBV2	TRBD2	CATTRGLAAYEQYF	TGTGCCACTACCCGAGGACTAGCGGCCTACGAGCAGTACTTC
TRBJ2-7	many	TRBV6-5	.	CASSSGQSYYEQYF	TGTGCCAGCAGTTCCGGCCAATCCTACTACGAGCAGTACTTC
TRBJ1-5	many	TRBV19	.	CASSTPGTYSNQPQHF	TGTGCCAGTAGTACGCCCGGGACGTATAGCAATCAGCCCCAGCATTTT
TRBJ2-7	.	TRBV11-2	.	CASSFVRWEQYF	TGTGCCAGCAGCTTCGTAAGGTGGGAGCAGTACTTC
TRBJ1-5	.	TRBV11-2	.	CASSFLRGGQPQHF	TGTGCCAGCAGCTTTTTACGGGGCGGGCAGCCCCAGCATTTT
TRBJ2-2	many	TRBV4-1	TRBD1	CASSQPGTGNTGELFF	TGCGCCAGCAGCCAACCCGGGACAGGGAACACCGGGGAGCTGTTTTTT
TRBJ1-2	many	TRBV12-3/TRBV12-4	.	CASSGSGRGFYGYTF	TGTGCCAGCAGTGGTTCCGGCAGGGGATTCTATGGCTACACCTTC
TRBJ2-5	many	TRBV5-1	.	CASSADGGATDETQYF	TGCGCCAGCAGCGCCGATGGAGGGGCTACTGATGAGACCCAGTACTTC
TRBJ2-7	medium-sized	TRBV28	.	CASRQGGEAYEQYF	TGTGCCAGCAGACAAGGGGGAGAGGCCTACGAGCAGTACTTC
TRBJ2-6	many	TRBV10-3	.	CATMDRLTAGANVLTF	TGTGCCACCATGGACAGACTAACTGCTGGGGCCAACGTCCTGACTTTC
TRBJ2-1	many	TRBV3-1	.	CASSHGLGDEQFF	TGTGCCAGCAGCCACGGACTGGGGGATGAGCAGTTCTTC
TRBJ2-3	.	TRBV5-1	.	CASSVAGESDTRYF	TGCGCCAGCAGCGTGGCAGGGGAGTCAGATACGCGGTATTTT
TRBJ1-3	many	TRBV7-9	TRBD1	CASSLAARTGSGNTIYF	TGTGCCAGCAGCTTAGCAGCAAGGACAGGCTCTGGAAACACCATATATTTT
TRBJ1-2	many	TRBV28	.	CASVMGDTDIYGYTF	TGTGCCAGCGTTATGGGGGACACCGATATCTATGGCTACACCTTC
TRBJ1-4	many	TRBV7-9	TRBD1	CASSSTGATTNEKLFF	TGTGCCAGCAGCTCTACAGGGGCCACAACTAATGAAAAACTGTTTTTT
TRBJ2-2	many	TRBV18	.	CASSRDPSTGELFF	TGTGCCAGCTCAAGGGACCCTTCTACCGGGGAGCTGTTTTTT
TRBJ2-6	many	TRBV3-1	.	CASSPRSAIYSGANVLTF	TGTGCCAGCAGCCCACGCAGTGCTATCTACTCTGGGGCCAACGTCCTGACTTTC
TRBJ1-3	many	TRBV3-1	.	CASSHPGSGNTIYF	TGTGCCAGCAGTCACCCGGGATCTGGAAACACCATATATTTT
TRBJ1-5	many	TRBV3-1	TRBD1	CASAGQGFNQPQHF	TGTGCCAGCGCCGGACAGGGTTTCAATCAGCCCCAGCATTTT
TRBJ2-7	many	TRBV5-5	TRBD2	CASSLWEGLYEQYF	TGTGCCAGCAGCTTGTGGGAGGGCCTCTACGAGCAGTACTTC
TRBJ2-1	many	TRBV20-1	.	CSARDYVRGPNEQFF	TGCAGTGCTAGAGATTATGTGAGGGGCCCTAATGAGCAGTTCTTC
TRBJ1-5	few	TRBV6-6	TRBD1	CASSRDSGPNQPQHF	TGTGCCAGCAGTCGGGACAGTGGACCCAATCAGCCCCAGCATTTT
TRBJ2-7	.	TRBV14	TRBD1	CASSPGQGALQYF	TGTGCCAGCAGCCCCGGACAGGGGGCCCTACAGTACTTC
TRBJ2-7	.	TRBV5-1	.	CASSLNSGAGSYEQYF	TGCGCCAGCAGCTTGAATTCTGGGGCCGGCTCCTACGAGCAGTACTTC
TRBJ1-3	many	TRBV15	.	CATRTPAAAAIYF	TGTGCCACGCGGACGCCGGCTGCGGCGGCCATATATTTT
TRBJ2-7	many	TRBV5-5	.	CASSHQGAYEQYF	TGTGCCAGCAGCCACCAGGGCGCCTACGAGCAGTACTTC
TRBJ2-3	once	TRBV9	.	CASSVGDLPDTPYF	TGTGCCAGTAGCGTAGGGGACTTGCCAGATACGCCGTATTTT
TRBJ2-3	many	TRBV7-2	.	CASSFLDTQYF	TGTGCCAGCAGTTTCCTGGATACGCAGTATTTT
TRBJ2-1	many	TRBV6-2/TRBV6-3	.	CASSSYGGSDEQFF	TGTGCCAGCAGTTCCTACGGAGGTAGCGATGAGCAGTTCTTC
TRBJ2-7	many	TRBV28	TRBD2	CASSWGTTSYEQYF	TGTGCCAGCAGTTGGGGGACTACCTCCTACGAGCAGTACTTC
TRBJ1-1	many	TRBV20-1	.	CSAFDRMNTEAFF	TGCAGTGCTTTCGACAGGATGAACACTGAAGCTTTCTTT
TRBJ2-7	many	TRBV9	TRBD2	CASSDGGGSYEQYF	TGTGCCAGCAGCGACGGGGGGGGCTCCTACGAGCAGTACTTC
TRBJ2-1	medium-sized	TRBV28	TRBD1	CASASTDRVNEQFF	TGTGCCAGCGCATCCACCGACAGGGTCAATGAGCAGTTCTTC
TRBJ2-3	.	TRBV6-5	TRBD2	CASSYRGRITDTQYF	TGTGCCAGCAGTTACCGCGGGAGGATCACAGATACGCAGTATTTT
TRBJ2-2	.	TRBV7-2	TRBD1	CASSLGTGGLTGELFF	TGTGCCAGCAGCCTCGGGACAGGGGGCTTGACCGGGGAGCTGTTTTTT
TRBJ2-5	many	TRBV6-5	.	CASSYSERTTETQYF	TGTGCCAGCAGTTACTCGGAGCGGACTACAGAGACCCAGTACTTC
TRBJ2-7	.	TRBV7-6	TRBD2	CASSPLAGGPESSYEQYF	TGTGCCAGCAGCCCACTAGCGGGAGGGCCTGAAAGCTCCTACGAGCAGTACTTC
TRBJ2-3	many	TRBV5-1	TRBD1	CASSLVTGGSPDTQYF	TGCGCCAGCAGCTTGGTGACAGGGGGATCCCCAGATACGCAGTATTTT
TRBJ2-3	.	TRBV29-1	.	CSVELDKVDTQYF	TGTAGCGTTGAACTGGATAAAGTGGATACGCAGTATTTT
TRBJ2-7	many	TRBV12-3/TRBV12-4	TRBD1	CASSARDRVGVEQYF	TGTGCCAGCAGTGCCCGGGACAGGGTGGGGGTCGAGCAGTACTTC
TRBJ2-5	many	TRBV5-1	TRBD2	CASSLAPGGLETQYF	TGCGCCAGCAGCTTGGCCCCGGGAGGGTTGGAGACCCAGTACTTC
TRBJ1-6	many	TRBV20-1	.	CSAKGSLNDSPLHF	TGCAGTGCTAAAGGGTCTCTAAACGATTCACCCCTCCACTTT
TRBJ1-2	.	TRBV7-2	.	CASSLVRNYGYTF	TGTGCCAGCAGCTTAGTGCGGAACTATGGCTACACCTTC
TRBJ2-1	many	TRBV6-6	TRBD2	CASSGTSWNEQFF	TGTGCCAGCAGTGGGACTAGTTGGAATGAGCAGTTCTTC
TRBJ2-1	many	TRBV15	.	CATSRVFGPSVYNEQFF	TGTGCCACCAGCAGAGTTTTTGGGCCTAGCGTGTACAATGAGCAGTTCTTC
TRBJ2-5	.	TRBV18	.	CASSPAGGTDQETQYF	TGTGCCAGCTCACCCGCAGGCGGGACCGATCAAGAGACCCAGTACTTC
TRBJ2-2	.	TRBV7-9	TRBD1	CASSLKGGSSTGELFF	TGTGCCAGCAGCTTGAAAGGGGGCTCCAGCACCGGGGAGCTGTTTTTT